The present entry profiles one T cell receptor (beta chain) with its context. This specimen comes from a study of blood T cell repertoires in COVID-19. Study-level background: PBMCs, B-cell-depleted T cells, or T cells were the source of the cDNA or gDNA that made up the material.

The protocol was immunoSEQ multiplex PCR, while the TCRdb copy is restricted to in-frame clones and leaves out a portion. The repertoire includes under 350,000 clones, 80% to 95% of them detected once, and roughly 7.3% sits in the top ten. The CDR3 contains 15 residues. CDR1 is KGHSH and CDR2 is LQKENI in the germline V gene. Trimming cost V 3 bases and J 7 bases; bases outside gene matches: 3. Material for sequencing was peripheral blood. This chain connects TRBV18 to TRBJ2-1, with 13 bases lining up with TRBD2. The sequence was collected from a woman younger than 45 with COVID-19, enrolled during active disease. CDR3 bases: TGTGCCAGCTCACCTCGGACTAGCGGGAGTAATGAGCAGTTCTTC. Encoded protein: CASSPRTSGSNEQFF. The variable domain in full, completed from reference TRBV18 and TRBJ2-1, reads NAGVMQNPRHLVRRRGQEARLRCSPMKGHSHVYWYRQLPEEGLKFMVYLQKENIIDESGMPKERFSAEFPKEGPSILRIQQVVRGDSAAYFCASSPRTSGSNEQFFGPGTRLTVL.